The 32 T cell receptor beta chains listed next were all sequenced from one sample in a study of T cell responses to AZD1222 COVID-19 vaccine. This table comes from immunoSEQ multiplex PCR, and its TCRdb copy is limited to in-frame clones, with some not included. The repertoire holds 75,000 to 90,000 clones, 70% to 90% seen once, with about 3.5% in the top ten. The sequences come from peripheral blood, collected 28 days after the second AZD1222 dose. These TCRs come from an adult who received the AZD1222 COVID-19 vaccine.

The chain couples TRBV7-9 to TRBJ1-4, with D possibly being TRBD1 (6 bases). The CDR3 is 14 residues long. Trimming stripped 5 bases from V and 5 bases from J, with 12 bases between. CDR1 and CDR2 (germline): SEHNR, FQNEAQ (reference sequence). The CDR3 DNA reads as TGTGCCAGCAGCCCCAGGGGTTTAAATGAAAAACTGTTTTTT. This encodes CASSPRGLNEKLFF.

This clone was observed a handful of times. V is TRBV7-2 and J is TRBJ2-5; a weak D match, TRBD1 (6 bases). CDR1 SGHTA and CDR2 FQGNSA come from the germline V gene. Deletions cut 1 base from V and 9 bases from J, with 9 bases between. This CDR3 is built from 12 residues. CDR3: CASSLDQGPQYF. The CDR3 bases are TGTGCCAGCAGCTTAGATCAGGGGCCCCAGTACTTC.

The rearrangement joins TRBV7-3 to TRBJ2-1; 11 nucleotides match TRBD2. The V gene's germline CDR1 is SGHTA and CDR2 FQGTGA. CDR3 length equals 16 residues. V lost 0 bases to trimming and J lost 8 bases; unmatched junction nucleotides: 6. CDR3 loop: CASSLTSGGAGDEQFF. CDR3 nucleotide sequence: TGTGCCAGCAGCTTAACTAGCGGGGGGGCTGGCGATGAGCAGTTCTTC.

The V call is TRBV2, the J call TRBJ2-7; D unresolved. Germline-derived CDR1 and CDR2 are SNHLY and FYNNEI. The CDR3 has 15 amino acids. Trimming took off 7 bases at V and 0 bases at J, with 16 bases between the two ends. In nucleotides, the CDR3 is TGTGCCAGCACCGAGACCGGGTTAGGCTCCTACGAGCAGTACTTC. Its protein is CASTETGLGSYEQYF.

This clone was recorded once. The V and J genes are TRBV7-7 and TRBJ2-5; 11 bases fit TRBD2. Germline assignment: CDR1 SSHAT and CDR2 FNYEAQ (reference sequence). CDR3 length: 18 amino acids. Trimming took 0 bases from V and 5 from J; bases not matched to a gene: 11. The CDR3 DNA reads TGTGCCAGCAGCTTAGCGCGGAGTAGCGGGGGGGCTCGCGAGACCCAGTACTTC. It translates to CASSLARSSGGARETQYF.

This rearrangement joins TRBV27 to TRBJ2-7, with 7 positions matching TRBD2. The V gene end was trimmed by 1 base and the J gene end by 2 bases; junction bases not matched to a gene: 8. This CDR3 comprises 16 residues. Germline V gene sequence: CDR1 MNHEY, CDR2 SMNVEV (reference sequence). The CDR3 is CASSLYPAGKTYEQYF. The CDR3 region has the DNA TGTGCCAGCAGTTTATATCCAGCGGGGAAGACCTACGAGCAGTACTTC.

V usage is TRBV6-6 and J usage is TRBJ1-1; D possibly corresponds to TRBD1 (6 bases). Germline V gene data show CDR1 as MNHNY and CDR2 as SVGAGI (reference sequence). V was cut by 5 bases and J by 1 base, with 8 bases left in between. The CDR3 has 13 residues. The CDR3 DNA reads as TGTGCCAGCAGTAGGACAGCGAACACTGAAGCTTTCTTT. Amino acid sequence: CASSRTANTEAFF.

This chain uses TRBV28 with TRBJ2-7; tentatively, D is TRBD1 or TRBD2 (5 bases each). Germline V gives CDR1 MDHEN, CDR2 SYDVKM. V dropped 8 bases and J dropped 3 bases, with 8 bases sitting between them. CDR3 length: 11 amino acids. The CDR3, as DNA: TGTGCCAGCCGGGACGGCTACGAGCAGTACTTC. Translated: CASRDGYEQYF.

The chain has TRBV9 and TRBJ1-5; no firm D call. Germline V gene data show CDR1 as SGDLS and CDR2 as YYNGEE. Trimming pared 7 bases from V and 2 bases from J, leaving 16 bases between. The CDR3 runs 15 residues. Written as DNA, the CDR3 is TGTGCCAGCGCGCGAGACGGATCGCGCAATCAGCCCCAGCATTTT. This sequence encodes CASARDGSRNQPQHF.

This chain joins TRBV29-1 and TRBJ2-1, with 8 bases identical to TRBD1. V dropped 4 bases and J dropped 7; count of bases not matched to a gene: 3. The germline CDR1 and CDR2 sequences are SQVTM and ANQGSEA. The CDR3 is made up of 12 amino acids. Here the CDR3 reads CSVGTGRNEQFF. CDR3 nucleotides: TGCAGCGTTGGGACAGGGCGTAATGAGCAGTTCTTC.

The chain couples TRBV5-1 to TRBJ1-4; D gene ambiguous. The ends were cut back, 0 bases at V and 7 bases at J, with 16 bases in the middle. From germline, CDR1 is SGHRS and CDR2 YFSETQ. The CDR3 covers 16 residues. The CDR3 DNA sequence: TGCGCCAGCAGCTTGGAGACGGTGACGCGAGGTGAAAAACTGTTTTTT. Amino acid sequence: CASSLETVTRGEKLFF.

This chain uses TRBV5-6 with TRBJ1-6; no reliable D call. CDR1 SGHDT and CDR2 YYEEEE come from the germline V gene. The CDR3 is made up of 15 amino acids. Trimming removed 4 bases from V and 2 bases from J, with 10 bases in between. The CDR3 region is CASSIAGAYNSPLHF. CDR3 DNA: TGTGCCAGCAGCATAGCAGGAGCCTATAATTCACCCCTCCACTTT.

The rearrangement joins TRBV19 to TRBJ1-5; TRBD1 matches 7 bases. V shed 5 bases, J shed 3 bases, and the junction held 4 bases outside the gene matches. There are 14 residues in the CDR3. The V gene's germline CDR1 is LNHDA and CDR2 SQIVND (reference sequence). The CDR3 spells CASSVQGTNQPQHF. The CDR3 coding sequence is TGTGCCAGTAGTGTACAGGGGACCAATCAGCCCCAGCATTTT.

The V call is TRBV6-2 or TRBV6-3, the J call TRBJ2-5; D may be TRBD1 (5 bases). From germline, CDR1 is MNHEY and CDR2 SVGEGT. V lost 6 bases and J lost 5, with 10 bases in between. The CDR3 consists of 12 residues. The DNA for the CDR3 is TGTGCCAGCAGCCAACAGGTCGAGACCCAGTACTTC. Protein sequence: CASSQQVETQYF.

This chain links TRBV7-3 with TRBJ1-1, with D tentatively TRBD1 (5 bases). V was clipped by 5 bases and J by 4 bases, with 14 bases between them. This CDR3 has 14 amino acids. The germline gives CDR1 SGHTA, CDR2 FQGTGA. CDR3 nucleotide sequence: TGTGCCAGCAGCCCCCTCGGGGGAGGCACTGAAGCTTTCTTT. It is translated as CASSPLGGGTEAFF.

The rearrangement uses TRBV11-3 and TRBJ2-1; D call uncertain. Germline assignment: CDR1 SGHNT and CDR2 YENEEA. V lost 4 bases, J lost 2 bases, and 15 bases lay in between. The CDR3 spans 16 residues. CDR3 residues: CASSSNFRRAYNEQFF. CDR3 in DNA: TGTGCCAGCAGCTCGAACTTTCGGAGAGCCTACAATGAGCAGTTCTTC.

This sequence joins TRBV6-2 or TRBV6-3 and TRBJ2-1; no firm D call. Germline CDR1 is MNHEY and CDR2 is SVGEGT. V shed 4 bases and J shed 0 bases, with 10 bases lying between them. The length of the CDR3 is 15 residues. The CDR3 here is CASSSYISSYNEQFF. Written as DNA, the CDR3 is TGTGCCAGCAGTTCATACATAAGCTCCTACAATGAGCAGTTCTTC.

The J gene is TRBJ2-1, the V gene TRBV9; 8 positions agree with TRBD2. V shed 1 base, J shed 10 bases, and the junction held 19 bases outside the gene matches. This CDR3 has 18 residues. Germline CDR1 reads SGDLS; CDR2 reads YYNGEE. The CDR3 reads CASSVLGLSGSSVQEQFF. CDR3 sequence (DNA): TGTGCCAGCAGCGTACTCGGGCTGAGCGGGAGCAGCGTCCAAGAGCAGTTCTTC.

The chain is built from TRBV6-5 and TRBJ1-4; 7 bases map to TRBD1. The CDR3 is 15 residues long. J was trimmed by 4 bases and V by 2 bases; bases with no gene match: 4. CDR1 is MNHEY, CDR2 SVGAGI, per germline. CDR3 in DNA: TGTGCCAGCAGTTACGACAGGGAGAATAATGAAAAACTGTTTTTT. Its translation: CASSYDRENNEKLFF.

This clone is a singleton in its sample. The CDR3 DNA follows: TGTGCCAGCAGGTTTTCCGGGACAGGGGGCTCCACCGGGGAGCTGTTTTTT. Its protein is CASRFSGTGGSTGELFF. The J gene is TRBJ2-2, the V gene TRBV7-8; TRBD1 aligns across 12 bases. V shed 6 bases and J 4 bases; nucleotides not matched to a gene: 9. This CDR3 region has 17 residues. Germline-derived CDR1 and CDR2 are SGHVS and FQNEAQ.

J is TRBJ2-1 and V is TRBV10-2; D gene ambiguous. Germline-derived CDR1 and CDR2 are WSHSY and SAAADI. The CDR3 runs to 13 residues. Trimming shortened V by 7 bases and J by 8 bases, and 15 bases separated the two germline ends. DNA for the CDR3: TGCGCCAGCACCCCTCGTAAAGTCGATGAGCAGTTCTTC. It codes for CASTPRKVDEQFF.

The V call is TRBV7-9, the J call TRBJ1-2; maybe TRBD1 (6 bases). This CDR3 has 13 amino acids. Germline CDR1 reads SEHNR; CDR2 reads FQNEAQ (reference sequence). V was shortened by 8 bases and J by 7 bases, with 17 bases between the two germline ends. CDR3 amino acids: CASALQGLTGYTF. In DNA, the CDR3 is TGTGCCAGCGCATTACAGGGTCTAACTGGCTACACCTTC.

This chain joins TRBV30 and TRBJ1-1; D call uncertain. Germline assignment: CDR1 GTSNPN and CDR2 SVGIG (reference sequence). Trimming removed 2 bases at V and 1 base at J, with 11 bases between. CDR3 length: 14 residues. CDR3: CAWSFWTENTEAFF. The CDR3, as DNA: TGTGCCTGGAGTTTCTGGACTGAGAACACTGAAGCTTTCTTT.

This rearrangement joins TRBV9 to TRBJ2-7; 7 bases match TRBD1. With V trimmed by 0 bases and J by 5 bases, 5 bases remained unmatched. This CDR3 is 14 amino acids long. Per germline, CDR1 SGDLS and CDR2 YYNGEE. The CDR3 DNA follows: TGTGCCAGCAGCGTAGGGTCAGGGGGACACGAGCAGTACTTC. It is translated as CASSVGSGGHEQYF.

The V call is TRBV4-3, the J call TRBJ2-1; D remains ambiguous. V was clipped by 0 bases and J by 2 bases, with 11 bases between them. Per germline, CDR1 LGHNA and CDR2 YSLEER. The CDR3 has 16 amino acids. CDR3 residues: CASSQDRQRTYNEQFF. CDR3 bases: TGCGCCAGCAGCCAAGATCGGCAGCGAACCTACAATGAGCAGTTCTTC.

The V and J genes are TRBV6-5 and TRBJ1-4, with 7 positions matching TRBD1. The germline V gene has CDR1 MNHEY and CDR2 SVGAGI. The CDR3 extends over 15 amino acids. V dropped 5 bases and J dropped 7; count of bases not matched to a gene: 10. The CDR3 bases are TGTGCCAGCAGTCCCCAGACAGGGAAGGTTGAAAAACTGTTTTTT. Protein: CASSPQTGKVEKLFF.

V is TRBV5-1 and J is TRBJ2-5; 7 nucleotides align to TRBD2. The CDR3 runs to 14 residues. Germline V gives CDR1 SGHRS, CDR2 YFSETQ. The V gene end was trimmed by 1 base and the J gene end by 2 bases; junction bases not matched to a gene: 2. The CDR3 loop is CASSLMGGQETQYF. Here the CDR3 DNA reads TGCGCCAGCAGCTTGATGGGGGGGCAAGAGACCCAGTACTTC.

This clone was counted between two and nine times. The chain is built from TRBV28 and TRBJ2-7; D gene ambiguous. V lost 4 bases, J lost 0 bases, and 7 bases lay in between. Germline V CDR1 and CDR2: MDHEN, SYDVKM. The CDR3 contains 13 residues. CDR3 nucleotide sequence: TGTGCCAGCAGTTCAGGTGTCTCCTACGAGCAGTACTTC. Translating it yields CASSSGVSYEQYF.

V is TRBV2 and J is TRBJ1-5; perhaps TRBD1 as D (5 bases). V was cut by 6 bases and J by 1 base, with 13 bases left in between. The CDR3 has 15 residues. The germline gives CDR1 SNHLY, CDR2 FYNNEI. The chain's CDR3 is CASSGGTASNQPQHF. The CDR3 nucleotides read TGTGCCAGCAGCGGGGGGACGGCAAGCAATCAGCCCCAGCATTTT.

The gene calls are TRBV4-1 and TRBJ2-7, with D perhaps given as TRBD1 or TRBD2 (5 bases each). Trimming removed 3 bases at V and 3 bases at J, with 15 bases between. Germline CDR1 is MGHRA and CDR2 is YSYEKL. The CDR3 runs 15 residues. CDR3 coding DNA: TGCGCCAGCAGCCAGAAGAGGGACGAAAACTACGAGCAGTACTTC. Its protein is CASSQKRDENYEQYF.

The V call is TRBV4-1, the J call TRBJ1-4; 11 bases line up with TRBD1. CDR1 MGHRA and CDR2 YSYEKL come from the germline V gene. Trimming removed 3 bases from V and 7 bases from J; junction bases left unmatched: 7. The CDR3 is made up of 16 amino acids. Here the CDR3 DNA reads TGCGCCAGCAGCCATCCCAAGGGACAGGGGGTTGAAAAACTGTTTTTT. Amino acids: CASSHPKGQGVEKLFF.

The gene calls are TRBV7-9 and TRBJ1-5, with no clear D. The V and J ends lost 7 bases and 7 bases respectively, with 20 bases between them. The CDR3 contains 15 residues. Germline values: CDR1 SEHNR, CDR2 FQNEAQ (reference sequence). CDR3: CASTTPSWGRQPQHF. In nucleotides, the CDR3 is TGTGCCAGCACCACCCCAAGCTGGGGAAGGCAGCCCCAGCATTTT.